This TCR beta chain derives from a study of blood T cell repertoires in COVID-19. The overall study: Sites across the United States, Italy and Spain contributed samples from acute and convalescent COVID-19.

The table came from immunoSEQ multiplex PCR; TCRdb's copy has only in-frame clones and leaves some out. Among about 160,000 clones listed, around 91% were seen once. V trimming: 3 bases; J trimming: 1 base; junction bases outside the gene matches: 9. The length of the CDR3 is 18 residues. CDR1 is MDHEN and CDR2 is SYDVKM in the germline V gene. The specimen sequenced was peripheral blood. The source is a man aged 18 to 29 with COVID-19, enrolled during active disease. V is TRBV28 and J is TRBJ2-1, with 10 bases aligning to TRBD2. The DNA of the CDR3 is TGTGCCAGCAGTTTCCAGCCCGGAGCGGGAGGGTCCTACAATGAGCAGTTCTTC. Translated, it gives CASSFQPGAGGSYNEQFF.